The 10 T cell receptor beta chains reported below all come from one sample, sequenced in a study of beta chain features in type 1 diabetes. Whole-study results and caveats: Researchers report that Type 1 diabetes patients had moderately but significantly shorter TCRB CDR3s across all four CD4+ subsets.

Their antigen targets remain unknown. Expressed TCRB transcripts got sequenced, as all isolated RNA was reverse transcribed. Method: immunoSEQ multiplex PCR; TCRdb's copy keeps in-frame clones and lacks some. The profile covers hundreds of thousands of clones, with 11% to 15% appearing a single time and approximately 0.042% taken by the ten largest. The source material was naive CD4+ T cells from blood. These receptors all stem from a man younger than 35 with type 1 diabetes.

In this sample, this clone turned up a few times. The chain links TRBV29-1 to TRBJ2-2, with D perhaps being TRBD1 or TRBD2 (5 bases each). The V gene lost 7 bases and the J gene lost 5 bases, with 17 bases spanning the gap. Germline lookup yields CDR1 SQVTM and CDR2 ANQGSEA. The CDR3 is made up of 14 amino acids. The CDR3 DNA follows: TGCAGCGCTACCTCGGGACGGTTGACCGGGGAGCTGTTTTTT. Translated: CSATSGRLTGELFF.

V and J are TRBV10-3 and TRBJ1-2, with D unclear. CDR3 length: 13 residues. The germline V gene has CDR1 ENHRY and CDR2 SYGVKD. Trimming cost V 5 bases and J 2 bases, with 9 bases left between them. This chain's CDR3 is CAISPLANYGYTF. The CDR3 DNA follows: TGTGCCATCAGTCCCCTCGCAAACTATGGCTACACCTTC.

The CDR3 spells CAWSVGGTQPQHF. The CDR3 bases are TGTGCCTGGAGTGTAGGGGGCACTCAGCCCCAGCATTTT. The chain uses TRBV30 and TRBJ1-5; 7 bases align to TRBD1. Trimming took 0 bases from V and 6 from J; bases not matched to a gene: 2. Germline V gene lookup returns CDR1 GTSNPN and CDR2 SVGIG (reference sequence). This CDR3 contains 13 residues.

This rearrangement joins TRBV5-1 to TRBJ2-6; either TRBD1 or TRBD2 may supply D (5 bases each). Germline CDR1 reads SGHRS; CDR2 reads YFSETQ. Trimming took off 3 bases at V and 2 bases at J, with 15 bases between the two ends. The CDR3 has 17 residues. The CDR3 sequence: CASSSQGPEPGANVLTF. CDR3 nucleotide sequence: TGCGCCAGCAGCTCGCAGGGACCTGAGCCTGGGGCCAACGTCCTGACTTTC. The variable domain in full, with the rest retrieved from reference TRBV5-1 and TRBJ2-6, is KAGVTQTPRYLIKTRGQQVTLSCSPISGHRSVSWYQQTPGQGLQFLFEYFSETQRNKGNFPGRFSGRQFSNSRSEMNVSTLELGDSALYLCASSSQGPEPGANVLTFGAGSRLTVL.

Notes on this clone: This specimen includes other DNA sequences encoding the same CDR3. V is TRBV30 and J is TRBJ2-3; no clear D. CDR1 GTSNPN and CDR2 SVGIG come from the germline V gene (reference sequence). CDR3 length equals 14 residues. Trimming pared 0 bases from V and 1 base from J, leaving 8 bases between. The CDR3 reads CAWSVGQRTDTQYF. The CDR3 DNA is TGTGCCTGGAGTGTGGGTCAGCGCACAGATACGCAGTATTTT.

The V call is TRBV7-9, the J call TRBJ2-1; 9 bases are shared with TRBD2. This CDR3 contains 15 residues. With V trimmed by 5 bases and J by 8 bases, 10 bases remained unmatched. The germline V gene has CDR1 SEHNR and CDR2 FQNEAQ (reference sequence). CDR3 protein: CASSLGAAGGYEQFF. CDR3 sequence (DNA): TGTGCCAGCAGCCTCGGGGCAGCGGGAGGTTATGAGCAGTTCTTC.

The chain uses TRBV21-1 and TRBJ2-5; the tabulated D call, TRBD1, remains unverified against the DNA. TRBV21-1 is a recognized pseudogene. The CDR3 spans 14 residues. CDR3 residues: CASSKGTGQETQYF. For the CDR3, the DNA is TGTGCCAGCAGCAAAGGAACAGGCCAAGAGACCCAGTACTTC.

The rearrangement links TRBV7-2 to TRBJ2-7; D remains ambiguous. The CDR3 consists of 16 residues. Between the trimmed V and J ends, which lost 5 bases and 2 bases, there was a span of 19 bases. Looked up from germline, CDR1 is SGHTA and CDR2 is FQGNSA. The CDR3 here is CASSQVPRSVPYEQYF. CDR3 DNA sequence: TGTGCCAGCAGCCAGGTCCCGCGGTCGGTTCCCTACGAGCAGTACTTC.

In its sample, this clone was seen a few times. This chain uses TRBV27 with TRBJ2-1; a possible D gene is TRBD2 (5 bases). CDR3 length: 13 amino acids. Trimming shortened V by 5 bases and J by 4 bases, and 9 bases separated the two germline ends. Germline CDR1 MNHEY, CDR2 SMNVEV (reference sequence). This CDR3 is CASSTGFYNEQFF. CDR3 DNA sequence: TGTGCCAGCAGTACGGGATTTTACAATGAGCAGTTCTTC.

J is TRBJ2-5 and V is TRBV30; D is unresolved. In germline, CDR1 is GTSNPN, CDR2 SVGIG (reference sequence). Trimming took off 2 bases at V and 14 bases at J, with 15 bases between the two ends. The CDR3 has 11 residues. CDR3 residues: CAWSLAPVVYF. The CDR3 DNA reads as TGTGCCTGGAGTCTCGCACCGGTCGTCTACTTC.